The 3 T cell receptor beta chains given below trace back to one sample, sequenced in a study of early T cells in non-severe SARS-CoV-2 infection. Each CDR3 protein is one row after TCRdb ran MiXCR on the 5' RACE reads. The table shows tens of thousands of distinct CDR3 sequences, with 10% to 15% occurring only once. Sample: whole blood. These receptors all come from an adult who was a healthcare worker with PCR-confirmed SARS-CoV-2 infection or an uninfected control (not recorded which).

The gene calls are TRBV6-5 and TRBJ1-2; the match to TRBD1 covers 12 bases. CDR1 and CDR2 (germline): MNHEY, SVGAGI. The CDR3 covers 15 residues. V lost 5 bases, J lost 5 bases, and 6 bases stayed unmatched. CDR3 nucleotide sequence: TGTGCCAGCAGTCCGGGACAGGGGGCAAGATATGGCTACACCTTC. Translation: CASSPGQGARYGYTF.

This sequence joins TRBV14 and TRBJ2-5; 9 nucleotides align to TRBD2. CDR1 SGHDN and CDR2 FVKESK come from the germline V gene. This CDR3 comprises 15 residues. V lost 5 bases and J lost 5; bases outside the gene matches: 9. The CDR3 sequence is CASSKGLARVETQYF. The CDR3 nucleotides are TGTGCCAGCAGCAAGGGACTAGCTCGAGTGGAGACCCAGTACTTC.

This clonotype was seen many times. V gene TRBV7-3 combines with J gene TRBJ2-1; the D call may be TRBD1 or TRBD2 (5 bases each). Germline loops: CDR1 SGHTA, CDR2 FQGTGA. This CDR3 spans 16 amino acids. The germline V and J ends were trimmed by 4 bases and 4 bases, with 17 bases remaining between them. The CDR3 DNA reads as TGTGCCAGCAGCTCCTCAGGGACCATCAATTACAATGAGCAGTTCTTC. Protein: CASSSSGTINYNEQFF.